This T cell receptor beta chain was identified in a study of blood T cell repertoires in COVID-19. This clone appeared a few times. The CDR3 totals 14 residues. The V gene's germline CDR1 is SGHDT and CDR2 YYEEEE. V was trimmed by 1 base and J by 8 bases, leaving 15 bases between them. Generated by immunoSEQ multiplex PCR, the TCRdb table keeps only in-frame clones and is missing some. In the table there are fewer than 200,000 clones, 70% to 90% of which are singletons. Material: peripheral blood. The origin of this receptor is a middle-aged man with active or convalescent COVID-19. The J gene is TRBJ1-2, the V gene TRBV5-6, with D perhaps TRBD1 (6 bases). As DNA, the CDR3 is TGTGCCAGCAGCTTGAGAAACAGGGAGGGAGGCTACACCTTC. This gives the protein CASSLRNREGGYTF.